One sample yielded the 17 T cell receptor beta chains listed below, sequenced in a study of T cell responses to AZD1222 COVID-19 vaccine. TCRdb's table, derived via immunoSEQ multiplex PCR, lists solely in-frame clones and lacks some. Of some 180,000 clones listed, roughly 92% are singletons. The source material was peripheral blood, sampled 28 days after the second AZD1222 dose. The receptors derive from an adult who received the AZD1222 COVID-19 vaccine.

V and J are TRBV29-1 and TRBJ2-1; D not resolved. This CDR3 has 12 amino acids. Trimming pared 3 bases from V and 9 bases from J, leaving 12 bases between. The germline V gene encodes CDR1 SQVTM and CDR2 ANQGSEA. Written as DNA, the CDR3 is TGCAGCGTTGACTCTCCCGCAGCTGAGCAGTTCTTC. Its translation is CSVDSPAAEQFF.

The CDR3 DNA follows: TGCGCCAGCAGTCATAGGGTCAGGAGCTCTGGGGCCAACGTCCTGACTTTC. Translated, it gives CASSHRVRSSGANVLTF. V and J are TRBV23-1 and TRBJ2-6; D uncertain. TRBV23-1 is known as an ORF, though its function is uncertain. With 3 bases removed from V and 0 bases from J, the gap between germline ends came to 12 bases. This CDR3 contains 17 residues.

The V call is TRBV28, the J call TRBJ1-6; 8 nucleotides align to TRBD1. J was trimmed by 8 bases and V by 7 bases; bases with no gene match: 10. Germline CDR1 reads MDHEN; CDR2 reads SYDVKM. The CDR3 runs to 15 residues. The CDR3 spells CASTQGQVGHSPLHF. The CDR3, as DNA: TGTGCCAGCACCCAGGGACAGGTGGGCCATTCACCCCTCCACTTT.

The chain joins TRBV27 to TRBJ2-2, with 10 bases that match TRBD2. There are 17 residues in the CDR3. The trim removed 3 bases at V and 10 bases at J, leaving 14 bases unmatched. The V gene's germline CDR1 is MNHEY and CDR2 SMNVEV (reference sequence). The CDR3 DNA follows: TGTGCCAGCAGTTTTCTGGCTAGCGGGAGACAGACGGCGGAGCTGTTTTTT. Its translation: CASSFLASGRQTAELFF.

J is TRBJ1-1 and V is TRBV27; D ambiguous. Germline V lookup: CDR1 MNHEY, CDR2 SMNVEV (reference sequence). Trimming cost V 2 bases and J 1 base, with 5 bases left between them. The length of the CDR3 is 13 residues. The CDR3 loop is CASSLQGNTEAFF. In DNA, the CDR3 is TGTGCCAGCAGTTTACAAGGGAACACTGAAGCTTTCTTT.

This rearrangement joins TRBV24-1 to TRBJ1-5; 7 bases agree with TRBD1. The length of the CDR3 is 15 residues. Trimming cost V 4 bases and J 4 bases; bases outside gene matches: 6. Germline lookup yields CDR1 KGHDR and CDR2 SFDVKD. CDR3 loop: CATSDSGQTNQPQHF. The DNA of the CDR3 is TGTGCCACCAGTGACTCGGGACAGACAAATCAGCCCCAGCATTTT.

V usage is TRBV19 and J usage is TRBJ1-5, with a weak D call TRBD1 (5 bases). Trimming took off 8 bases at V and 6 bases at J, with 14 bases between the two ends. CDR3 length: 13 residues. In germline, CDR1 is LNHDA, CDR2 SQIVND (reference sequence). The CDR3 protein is CASGRRGTQPQHF. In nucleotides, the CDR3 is TGTGCCAGTGGAAGAAGGGGAACTCAGCCCCAGCATTTT.

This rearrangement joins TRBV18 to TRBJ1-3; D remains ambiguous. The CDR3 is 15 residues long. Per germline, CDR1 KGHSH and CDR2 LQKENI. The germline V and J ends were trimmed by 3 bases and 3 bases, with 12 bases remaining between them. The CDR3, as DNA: TGTGCCAGCTCACCGGTTCGGACGGATGGAAACACCATATATTTT. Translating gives CASSPVRTDGNTIYF.

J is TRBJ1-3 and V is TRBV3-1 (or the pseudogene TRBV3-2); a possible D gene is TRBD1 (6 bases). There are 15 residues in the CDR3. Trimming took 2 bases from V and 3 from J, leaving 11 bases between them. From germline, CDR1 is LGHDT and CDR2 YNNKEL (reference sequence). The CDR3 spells CASSQFRGGGNTIYF. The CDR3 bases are TGTGCCAGCAGCCAATTCAGGGGAGGTGGAAACACCATATATTTT.

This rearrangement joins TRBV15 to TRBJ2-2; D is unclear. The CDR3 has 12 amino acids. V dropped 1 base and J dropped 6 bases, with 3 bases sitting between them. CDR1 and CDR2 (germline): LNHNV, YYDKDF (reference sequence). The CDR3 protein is CATSRGAGELFF. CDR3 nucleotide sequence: TGTGCCACCAGCAGAGGTGCCGGGGAGCTGTTTTTT.

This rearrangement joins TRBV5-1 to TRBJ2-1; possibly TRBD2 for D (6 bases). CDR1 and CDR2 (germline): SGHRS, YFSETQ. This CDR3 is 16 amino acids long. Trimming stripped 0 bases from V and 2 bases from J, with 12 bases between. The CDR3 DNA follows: TGCGCCAGCAGCTTGGCCCGGGGAGGAGCCTACAATGAGCAGTTCTTC. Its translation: CASSLARGGAYNEQFF.

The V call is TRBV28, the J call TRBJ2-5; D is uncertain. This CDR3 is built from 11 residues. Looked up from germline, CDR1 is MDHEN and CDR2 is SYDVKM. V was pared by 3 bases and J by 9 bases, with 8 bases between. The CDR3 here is CASSLVGSQYF. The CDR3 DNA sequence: TGTGCCAGCAGTTTGGTGGGGTCCCAGTACTTC.

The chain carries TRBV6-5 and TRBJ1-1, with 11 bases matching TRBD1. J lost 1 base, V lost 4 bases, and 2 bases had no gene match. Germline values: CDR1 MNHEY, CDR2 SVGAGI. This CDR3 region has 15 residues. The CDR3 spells CASSWDRGKNTEAFF. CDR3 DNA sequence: TGTGCCAGCAGTTGGGACAGGGGGAAGAACACTGAAGCTTTCTTT.

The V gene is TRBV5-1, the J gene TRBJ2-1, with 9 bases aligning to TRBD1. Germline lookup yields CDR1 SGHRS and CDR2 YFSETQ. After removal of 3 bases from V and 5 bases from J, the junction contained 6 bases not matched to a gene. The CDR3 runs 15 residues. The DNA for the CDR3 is TGCGCCAGCAGCTCTGGGACAGGGTCGAACAATGAGCAGTTCTTC. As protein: CASSSGTGSNNEQFF.

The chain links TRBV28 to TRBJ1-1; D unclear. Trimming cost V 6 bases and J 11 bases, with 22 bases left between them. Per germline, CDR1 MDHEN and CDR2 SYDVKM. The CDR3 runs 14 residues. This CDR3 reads CASSTQVPGSRAFF. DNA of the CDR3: TGTGCCAGCAGCACCCAAGTTCCGGGGTCCCGGGCTTTCTTT.

This CDR3 is CASSLLRGKGREKLFF. The CDR3 DNA sequence: TGCGCCAGCAGCCTTCTCCGCGGGAAGGGCCGTGAAAAACTGTTTTTT. The genes are TRBV4-3 and TRBJ1-4, with D unresolved. Trimming removed 4 bases at V and 7 bases at J, with 19 bases between. The germline V gene encodes CDR1 LGHNA and CDR2 YSLEER. There are 16 residues in the CDR3.

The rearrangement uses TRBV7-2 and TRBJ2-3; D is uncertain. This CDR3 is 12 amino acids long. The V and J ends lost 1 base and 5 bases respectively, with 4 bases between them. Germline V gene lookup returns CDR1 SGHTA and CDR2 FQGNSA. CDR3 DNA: TGTGCCAGCAGCTTAGTCCAAGATACGCAGTATTTT. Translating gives CASSLVQDTQYF. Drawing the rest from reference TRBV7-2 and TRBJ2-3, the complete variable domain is GAGVSQSPSNKVTEKGKDVELRCDPISGHTALYWYRQSLGQGLEFLIYFQGNSAPDKSGLPSDRFSAERTGGSVSTLTIQRTQQEDSAVYLCASSLVQDTQYFGPGTRLTVL.